These 6 T cell receptor beta chains share one sample of origin, sequenced in a study of neoadjuvant anti-PD-1 for oral cavity cancer. Noted time point: after neoadjuvant nivolumab, at surgical resection. The method was immunoSEQ multiplex PCR; TCRdb's version includes in-frame clones alone and lacks a portion of them. Among roughly 15,000 clones listed, about 36% were seen once. Sequenced here: tumor tissue, sampled after nivolumab (anti-PD-1) treatment. These receptors were obtained from a person aged 40-85 years with oral cavity squamous cell carcinoma.

Details on this clone: The same CDR3 also results from other DNA sequences found in this sample. The chain links TRBV6-1 to TRBJ1-4, with D unresolved. Trimming removed 3 bases from V and 1 base from J, with 6 bases in between. This CDR3 contains 14 residues. Germline CDR1 reads MNHNS; CDR2 reads SASEGT. CDR3 protein: CASSETLTNEKLFF. The CDR3 region has the DNA TGTGCCAGCAGTGAGACCTTAACTAATGAAAAACTGTTTTTT.

V is TRBV6-6 and J is TRBJ1-5; no firm D call. The CDR3 length is 15 residues. Germline lookup yields CDR1 MNHNY and CDR2 SVGAGI (reference sequence). V was trimmed by 3 bases and J by 7 bases, leaving 16 bases between them. CDR3 nucleotides: TGTGCCAGCAGTTATGGTTCCGATCCAGGACAGCCCCAGCATTTT. Encoded protein: CASSYGSDPGQPQHF.

In its sample, this clone was seen a few times. The chain recombines TRBV15 with TRBJ1-2; TRBD1 matches 8 bases. The CDR3 contains 13 residues. The germline gives CDR1 LNHNV, CDR2 YYDKDF (reference sequence). With V trimmed by 5 bases and J by 7 bases, 6 bases remained unmatched. The CDR3 DNA is TGTGCCACCAGCGTAGGGACAGGAGGTGGCTACACCTTC. It yields the protein CATSVGTGGGYTF.

The V call is TRBV29-1, the J call TRBJ2-7; unclear D gene. V lost 0 bases to trimming and J lost 9 bases, with 9 bases between them. The CDR3 spans 11 residues. Germline CDR1 and CDR2: SQVTM and ANQGSEA. The CDR3 reads CSVEDRQRQYF. The CDR3 region has the DNA TGCAGCGTTGAAGATAGGCAGCGGCAGTACTTC.

The chain carries TRBV6-4 and TRBJ2-1; perhaps TRBD2 as D (7 bases). The CDR3 sequence is 11 residues long. Deletions cut 7 bases from V and 12 bases from J, with 13 bases between. Looked up from germline, CDR1 is MRHNA and CDR2 is SNTAGT. Here the CDR3 reads CASNAAGAQFF. The DNA of the CDR3 is TGTGCCAGCAACGCCGCGGGGGCGCAGTTCTTC.

This clone was observed a few times. The chain links TRBV6-6 to TRBJ1-5; no clear D gene. This CDR3 contains 15 residues. In germline, CDR1 is MNHNY, CDR2 SVGAGI (reference sequence). V shed 0 bases and J shed 4 bases, with 10 bases lying between them. CDR3 coding DNA: TGTGCCAGCAGTTACTCGGTCTCCGGTAATCAGCCCCAGCATTTT. This sequence encodes CASSYSVSGNQPQHF.